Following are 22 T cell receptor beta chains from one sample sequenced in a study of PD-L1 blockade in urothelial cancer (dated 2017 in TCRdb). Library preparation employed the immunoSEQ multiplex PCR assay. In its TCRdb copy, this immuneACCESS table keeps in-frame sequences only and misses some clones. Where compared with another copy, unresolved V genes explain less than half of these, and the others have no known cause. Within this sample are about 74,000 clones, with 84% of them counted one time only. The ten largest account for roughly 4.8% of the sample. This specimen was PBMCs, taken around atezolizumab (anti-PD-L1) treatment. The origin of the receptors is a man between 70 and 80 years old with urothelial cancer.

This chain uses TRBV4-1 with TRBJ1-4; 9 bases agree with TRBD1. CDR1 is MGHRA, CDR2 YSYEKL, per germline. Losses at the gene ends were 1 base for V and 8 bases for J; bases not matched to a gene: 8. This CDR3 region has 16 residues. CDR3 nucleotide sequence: TGCGCCAGCAGCCAAGGGACGGGACAGGGTATCGAAAAACTGTTTTTT. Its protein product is CASSQGTGQGIEKLFF.

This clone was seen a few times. CDR3 sequence reads: CASTSASTDTQYF. The DNA for the CDR3 is TGTGCCAGTACTAGCGCCAGCACAGATACGCAGTATTTT. The chain joins TRBV6-5 to TRBJ2-3, with 7 bases identical to TRBD2. Germline-derived CDR1 and CDR2 are MNHEY and SVGAGI. V was pared by 9 bases and J by 0 bases, with 3 bases of the junction left unmatched. The CDR3 length is 13 residues.

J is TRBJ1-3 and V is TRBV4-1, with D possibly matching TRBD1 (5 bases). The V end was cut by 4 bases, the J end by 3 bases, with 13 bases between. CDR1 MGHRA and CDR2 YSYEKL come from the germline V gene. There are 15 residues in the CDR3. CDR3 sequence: CASSLVDSFGNTIYF. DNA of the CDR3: TGCGCCAGCAGCCTAGTTGACAGTTTTGGAAACACCATATATTTT.

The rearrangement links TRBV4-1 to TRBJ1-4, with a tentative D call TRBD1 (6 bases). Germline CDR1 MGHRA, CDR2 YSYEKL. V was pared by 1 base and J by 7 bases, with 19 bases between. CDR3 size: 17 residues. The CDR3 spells CASSQGPPELRGEKLFF. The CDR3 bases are TGCGCCAGCAGCCAAGGGCCCCCCGAACTCAGGGGTGAAAAACTGTTTTTT.

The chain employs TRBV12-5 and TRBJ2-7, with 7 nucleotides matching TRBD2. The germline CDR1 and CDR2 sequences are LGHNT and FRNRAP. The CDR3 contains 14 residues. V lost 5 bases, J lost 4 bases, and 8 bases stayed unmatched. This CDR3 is CASGPGLVGYEQYF. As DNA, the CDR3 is TGTGCTAGTGGTCCCGGACTAGTTGGGTACGAGCAGTACTTC.

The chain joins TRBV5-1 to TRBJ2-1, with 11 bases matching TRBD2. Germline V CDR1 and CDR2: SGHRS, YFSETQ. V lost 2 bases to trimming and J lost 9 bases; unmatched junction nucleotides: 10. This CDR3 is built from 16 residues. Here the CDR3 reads CASSFDTSGSTFEQFF. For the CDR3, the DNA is TGCGCCAGCAGCTTTGACACTAGCGGGAGTACGTTTGAGCAGTTCTTC.

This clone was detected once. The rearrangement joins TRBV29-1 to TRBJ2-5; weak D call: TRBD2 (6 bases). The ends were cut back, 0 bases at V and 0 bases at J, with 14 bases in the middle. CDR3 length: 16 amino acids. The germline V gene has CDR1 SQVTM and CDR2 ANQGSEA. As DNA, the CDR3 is TGCAGCGTTGAAGATCTAGGGAGCGGGTACCAAGAGACCCAGTACTTC. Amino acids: CSVEDLGSGYQETQYF.

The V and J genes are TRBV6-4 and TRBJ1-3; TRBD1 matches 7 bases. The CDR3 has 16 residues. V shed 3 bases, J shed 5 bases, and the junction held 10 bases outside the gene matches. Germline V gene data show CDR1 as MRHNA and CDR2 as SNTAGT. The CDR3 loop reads CASSDPRQGLRNTIYF. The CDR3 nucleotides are TGTGCCAGCAGTGATCCCAGACAGGGCCTGAGAAACACCATATATTTT.

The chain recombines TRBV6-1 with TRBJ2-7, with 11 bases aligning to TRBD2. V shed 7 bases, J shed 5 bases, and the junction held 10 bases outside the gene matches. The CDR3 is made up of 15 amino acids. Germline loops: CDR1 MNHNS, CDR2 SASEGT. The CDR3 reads CASTPLAGGVHEQYF. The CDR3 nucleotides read TGTGCCAGCACCCCCCTAGCGGGAGGAGTCCACGAGCAGTACTTC.

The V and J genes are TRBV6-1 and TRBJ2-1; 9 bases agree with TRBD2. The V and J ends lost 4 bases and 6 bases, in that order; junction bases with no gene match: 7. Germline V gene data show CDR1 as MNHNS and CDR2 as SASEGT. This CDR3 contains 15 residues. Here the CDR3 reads CASSVELAGSNEQFF. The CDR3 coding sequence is TGTGCCAGCAGTGTCGAACTAGCGGGCTCCAATGAGCAGTTCTTC.

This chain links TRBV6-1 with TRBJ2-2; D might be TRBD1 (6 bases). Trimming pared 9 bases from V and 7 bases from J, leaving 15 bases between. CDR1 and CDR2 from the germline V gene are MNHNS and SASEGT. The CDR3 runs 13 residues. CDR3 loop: CASQQGAGGELFF. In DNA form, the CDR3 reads TGTGCCAGTCAACAGGGAGCTGGCGGGGAGCTGTTTTTT.

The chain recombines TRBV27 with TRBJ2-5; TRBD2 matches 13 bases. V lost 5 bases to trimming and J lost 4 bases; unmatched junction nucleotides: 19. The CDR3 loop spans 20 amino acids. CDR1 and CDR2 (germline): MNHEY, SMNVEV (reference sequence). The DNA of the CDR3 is TGTGCCAGCAGTCCTACCGGACTAGCGGGAGTCCCAATCGTAAGAGAGACCCAGTACTTC. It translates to CASSPTGLAGVPIVRETQYF.

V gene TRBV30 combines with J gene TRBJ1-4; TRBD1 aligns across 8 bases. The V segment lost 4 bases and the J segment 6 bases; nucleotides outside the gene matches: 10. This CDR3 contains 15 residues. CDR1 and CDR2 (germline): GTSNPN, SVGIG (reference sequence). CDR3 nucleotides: TGTGCCTGGAATCCCTCCGGACAGGGTGATGAAAAACTGTTTTTT. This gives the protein CAWNPSGQGDEKLFF. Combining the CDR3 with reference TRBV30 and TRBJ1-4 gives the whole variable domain SQTIHQWPATLVQPVGSPLSLECTVEGTSNPNLYWYRQAAGRGLQLLFYSVGIGQISSEVPQNLSASRPQDRQFILSSKKLLLSDSGFYLCAWNPSGQGDEKLFFGSGTQLSVL.

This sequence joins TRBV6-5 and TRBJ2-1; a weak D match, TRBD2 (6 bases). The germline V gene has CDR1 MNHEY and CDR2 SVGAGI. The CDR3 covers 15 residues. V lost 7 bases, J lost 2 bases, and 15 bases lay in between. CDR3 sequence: CASTRTRDPYNEQFF. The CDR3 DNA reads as TGTGCCAGCACCCGTACGCGGGATCCCTACAATGAGCAGTTCTTC.

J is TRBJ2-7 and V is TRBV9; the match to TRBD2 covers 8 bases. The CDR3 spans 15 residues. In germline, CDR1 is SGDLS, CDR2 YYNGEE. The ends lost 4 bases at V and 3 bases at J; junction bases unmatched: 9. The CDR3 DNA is TGTGCCAGCAGCTCGGAGGAGCGGGAGAACTACGAGCAGTACTTC. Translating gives CASSSEERENYEQYF.

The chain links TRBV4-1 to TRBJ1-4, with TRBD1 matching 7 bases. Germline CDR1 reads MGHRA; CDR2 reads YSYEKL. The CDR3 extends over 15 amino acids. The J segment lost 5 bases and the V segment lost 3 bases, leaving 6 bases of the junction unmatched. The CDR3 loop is CASSQITGVNEKLFF. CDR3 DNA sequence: TGCGCCAGCAGCCAGATAACAGGGGTCAATGAAAAACTGTTTTTT.

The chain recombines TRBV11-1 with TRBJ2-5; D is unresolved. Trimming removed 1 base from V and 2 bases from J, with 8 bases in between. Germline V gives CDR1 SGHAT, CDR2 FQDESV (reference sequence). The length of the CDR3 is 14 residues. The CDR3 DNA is TGTGCCAGCAGCTTAGGTGGCATTCAAGAGACCCAGTACTTC. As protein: CASSLGGIQETQYF.

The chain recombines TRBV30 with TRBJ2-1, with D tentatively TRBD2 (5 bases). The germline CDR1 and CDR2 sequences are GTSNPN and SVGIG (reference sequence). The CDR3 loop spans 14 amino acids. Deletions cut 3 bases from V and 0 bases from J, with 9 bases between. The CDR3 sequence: CAWRLVSSYNEQFF. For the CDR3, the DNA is TGTGCCTGGAGACTAGTCAGCTCCTACAATGAGCAGTTCTTC.

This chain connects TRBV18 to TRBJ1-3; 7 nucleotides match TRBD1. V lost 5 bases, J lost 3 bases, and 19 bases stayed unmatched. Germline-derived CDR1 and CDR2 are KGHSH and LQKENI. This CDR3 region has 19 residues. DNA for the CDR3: TGTGCCAGCTCAGGAACGAATCCGAAGGGGGACAGATATGGAAACACCATATATTTT. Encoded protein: CASSGTNPKGDRYGNTIYF.

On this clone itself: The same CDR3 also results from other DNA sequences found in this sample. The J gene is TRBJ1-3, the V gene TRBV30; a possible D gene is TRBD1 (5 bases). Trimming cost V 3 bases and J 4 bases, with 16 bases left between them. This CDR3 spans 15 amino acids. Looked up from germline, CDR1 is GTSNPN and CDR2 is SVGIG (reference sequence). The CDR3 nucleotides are TGTGCCTGGAGCCGGGACTCAGGCTCAGGAAACACCATATATTTT. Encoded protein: CAWSRDSGSGNTIYF.

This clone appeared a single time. CDR3 amino acids: CASSQVALLNIQYF. CDR3 in DNA: TGCGCCAGCAGCCAAGTAGCTCTCTTAAACATTCAGTACTTC. This chain connects TRBV4-1 to TRBJ2-4; D is ambiguous. The V end lost 1 base, the J end lost 6 bases, and 10 bases lay between the germline ends. The CDR3 covers 14 residues. Germline lookup yields CDR1 MGHRA and CDR2 YSYEKL.

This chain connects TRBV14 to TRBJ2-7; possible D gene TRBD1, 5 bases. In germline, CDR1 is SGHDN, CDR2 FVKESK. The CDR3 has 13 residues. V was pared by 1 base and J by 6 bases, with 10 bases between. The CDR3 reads CASSQGQGSEQYF. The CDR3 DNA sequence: TGTGCCAGCAGCCAAGGTCAGGGATCCGAGCAGTACTTC.